One and the same sample provided the 17 T cell receptor beta chains below, sequenced in a study of blood T cell repertoires in COVID-19. Some clones are missing from TCRdb's copy, which holds only in-frame ones; the method was immunoSEQ multiplex PCR. Of roughly 200,000 clones listed, about 80% are singletons. Sequenced material: peripheral blood. Every receptor here comes from a woman aged 80 or over with COVID-19, enrolled during active disease.

This clone was seen just once. This chain's CDR3 is CASKERGRNEKLFF. The CDR3 DNA follows: TGTGCCAGTAAGGAAAGGGGGCGGAATGAAAAACTGTTTTTT. The chain recombines TRBV19 with TRBJ1-4, with 7 bases lining up with TRBD1. This CDR3 has 14 residues. J gave up 5 bases and V 7 bases, and 7 bases lay outside the gene matches. The germline V gene has CDR1 LNHDA and CDR2 SQIVND (reference sequence).

Only a few counts were recorded for this clone. The rearrangement uses TRBV29-1 and TRBJ1-1; 7 nucleotides match TRBD1. CDR1 and CDR2 (germline): SQVTM, ANQGSEA. Trimming removed 7 bases from V and 7 bases from J; junction bases left unmatched: 9. There are 12 residues in the CDR3. This chain's CDR3 is CSESPGGLEAFF. CDR3 DNA sequence: TGCAGCGAGTCCCCAGGGGGGCTTGAAGCTTTCTTT.

The rearrangement joins TRBV19 to TRBJ1-3; D call uncertain. The germline V gene encodes CDR1 LNHDA and CDR2 SQIVND (reference sequence). Trimming left V 3 bases short and J 2 bases short, with 14 bases between. The length of the CDR3 is 16 residues. CDR3 region: CASSIWAATAGNTIYF. CDR3 DNA sequence: TGTGCCAGTAGTATTTGGGCAGCAACGGCTGGAAACACCATATATTTT.

The gene calls are TRBV6-5 and TRBJ1-2; D unresolved. The germline CDR1 and CDR2 sequences are MNHEY and SVGAGI. The CDR3 extends over 11 amino acids. The germline V and J ends were trimmed by 7 bases and 7 bases, with 10 bases remaining between them. The CDR3 sequence: CASTPQSGYTF. DNA of the CDR3: TGTGCCAGCACCCCACAGTCTGGCTACACCTTC.

The rearrangement joins TRBV9 to TRBJ2-3; possible D gene TRBD1, 5 bases. This CDR3 contains 16 residues. Trimming cost V 4 bases and J 2 bases, with 17 bases left between them. Germline CDR1 reads SGDLS; CDR2 reads YYNGEE. The DNA for the CDR3 is TGTGCCAGCAGCAAAGATGGGGCGGACCACACAGATACGCAGTATTTT. Encoded protein: CASSKDGADHTDTQYF.

This chain joins TRBV7-9 and TRBJ2-1; TRBD2 matches 9 bases. This CDR3 is built from 15 residues. V lost 5 bases to trimming and J lost 8 bases; unmatched junction nucleotides: 10. Germline CDR1 reads SEHNR; CDR2 reads FQNEAQ (reference sequence). The CDR3 DNA reads TGTGCCAGCAGCGGTCGCGGGAGGGGATACGATGAGCAGTTCTTC. This encodes CASSGRGRGYDEQFF.

CDR3 loop: CASIPLGGGGYTF. In nucleotides, the CDR3 is TGTGCCAGTATCCCCCTTGGGGGGGGCGGCTACACCTTC. The chain couples TRBV19 to TRBJ1-2, with a possible D match to TRBD1 (6 bases). Germline lookup yields CDR1 LNHDA and CDR2 SQIVND (reference sequence). V dropped 7 bases and J dropped 8 bases, with 17 bases sitting between them. The CDR3 has 13 residues.

The chain employs TRBV7-6 and TRBJ1-4; D not resolved. Trimming cost V 7 bases and J 8 bases, with 11 bases left between them. The CDR3 consists of 12 residues. Germline assignment: CDR1 SGHVS and CDR2 FNYEAQ. The CDR3 DNA follows: TGTGCCAGCATGGGCTCTACGGAAAAACTGTTTTTT. Its translation: CASMGSTEKLFF.

This chain links TRBV7-3 with TRBJ2-5, with D perhaps TRBD1 (5 bases). The ends were cut back, 0 bases at V and 4 bases at J, with 9 bases in the middle. The CDR3 spans 14 residues. In germline, CDR1 is SGHTA, CDR2 FQGTGA. The CDR3 DNA sequence: TGTGCCAGCAGCTTAACTGGCCAGGGAGAGACCCAGTACTTC. It encodes CASSLTGQGETQYF.

The chain couples TRBV19 to TRBJ1-6; 9 positions agree with TRBD1. This CDR3 spans 18 amino acids. Germline lookup yields CDR1 LNHDA and CDR2 SQIVND (reference sequence). J was trimmed by 0 bases and V by 5 bases; bases with no gene match: 8. For the CDR3, the DNA is TGTGCCAGTAGTCGGGCCGGGACAGGGAGCTCCTATAATTCACCCCTCCACTTT. Protein sequence: CASSRAGTGSSYNSPLHF.

The chain recombines TRBV10-2 with TRBJ2-1; TRBD2 aligns across 13 bases. V lost 2 bases and J lost 8; bases outside the gene matches: 3. The CDR3 length is 15 residues. From germline, CDR1 is WSHSY and CDR2 SAAADI. The CDR3 DNA follows: TGCGCCAGCAGTGAGACTAGCGGGGGGGCCGATGAGCAGTTCTTC. Protein sequence: CASSETSGGADEQFF.

V and J are TRBV9 and TRBJ2-1, with 7 bases that match TRBD1. The germline CDR1 and CDR2 sequences are SGDLS and YYNGEE. The ends lost 6 bases at V and 9 bases at J; junction bases unmatched: 15. CDR3 length: 15 residues. CDR3 region: CASNIPGTRGSEQFF. DNA of the CDR3: TGTGCCAGCAACATACCGGGAACCAGGGGGAGTGAGCAGTTCTTC.

The chain is built from TRBV28 and TRBJ2-1; TRBD2 might be the D (5 bases). The CDR3 runs 15 residues. The germline V and J ends were trimmed by 5 bases and 4 bases, with 15 bases remaining between them. Germline V lookup: CDR1 MDHEN, CDR2 SYDVKM. This CDR3 reads CASSPYGMEYNEQFF. The CDR3 DNA follows: TGTGCCAGCAGTCCGTACGGGATGGAGTACAATGAGCAGTTCTTC.

V and J are TRBV9 and TRBJ1-4, with TRBD2 as a possible D gene (6 bases). The DNA matches TRBJ2-2 better at its end, which makes the J call doubtful. CDR1 and CDR2 (germline): SGDLS, YYNGEE. This CDR3 is 15 amino acids long. CDR3 DNA sequence: TGTGCCAGCAGCGTAGCCCCAGGGAGGAGGGAGGAGCTGTTTTTT. This gives the protein CASSVAPGRREELFF.

The sample holds a few counts of this clone. V is TRBV18 and J is TRBJ2-7, with no clear D. V was clipped by 4 bases and J by 3 bases, with 13 bases between them. This CDR3 region has 14 residues. Germline V gives CDR1 KGHSH, CDR2 LQKENI. CDR3 region: CASSRRGNYYEQYF. The CDR3 DNA sequence: TGTGCCAGCTCACGCCGCGGTAACTACTACGAGCAGTACTTC.

The chain has TRBV3-1 (or the pseudogene TRBV3-2) and TRBJ2-1; 11 bases agree with TRBD2. Germline CDR1 and CDR2: LGHDT and YNNKEL (reference sequence). J lost 4 bases, V lost 6 bases, and 5 bases had no gene match. This CDR3 has 15 amino acids. CDR3 nucleotides: TGTGCCAGCAGTTTCGGGACTAGCGGATACAATGAGCAGTTCTTC. Protein sequence: CASSFGTSGYNEQFF.

The chain combines TRBV5-1 with TRBJ1-4; 9 bases line up with TRBD1. This CDR3 region has 13 residues. V shed 3 bases, J shed 8 bases, and the junction held 2 bases outside the gene matches. Germline V gives CDR1 SGHRS, CDR2 YFSETQ. CDR3 sequence reads: CASSWTGEEKLFF. In DNA form, the CDR3 reads TGCGCCAGCAGCTGGACAGGGGAGGAAAAACTGTTTTTT.